This entry lists 13 T cell receptor beta chains sequenced from one sample in a study of blood T cells in healthy people across ages. Together with a sample-barcoded 5' primer, a J-beta primer mix was included in a second PCR lasting about 7 to 11 cycles. In TCRdb, the 5' RACE reads were re-called with MiXCR into one record per CDR3 protein. The sample has 1.4 million or so distinct CDR3 sequences; roughly 43% are singletons. The sample was blood. The receptors here all came from a woman younger than 30 in good health.

The J gene is TRBJ2-3, the V gene TRBV24-1, with a possible D match to TRBD2 (5 bases). The CDR3 totals 16 residues. From germline, CDR1 is KGHDR and CDR2 SFDVKD. Trimming took off 3 bases at V and 2 bases at J, with 14 bases between the two ends. CDR3 protein: CATSDPRTGITDTQYF. DNA for the CDR3: TGTGCCACCAGTGATCCGAGGACGGGAATCACAGATACGCAGTATTTT.

This CDR3 is CSARDLGRANYGYTF. In DNA form, the CDR3 reads TGCAGTGCTAGAGATTTGGGCAGAGCTAACTATGGCTACACCTTC. The V and J genes are TRBV20-1 and TRBJ1-2; D is unclear. The V and J ends lost 0 bases and 0 bases respectively, with 11 bases between them. The CDR3 contains 15 residues. CDR1 and CDR2 from the germline V gene are DFQATT and SNEGSKA (reference sequence).

The chain joins TRBV29-1 to TRBJ2-3; 9 bases match TRBD1. Germline CDR1 and CDR2: SQVTM and ANQGSEA. J gave up 4 bases and V 4 bases, and 6 bases lay outside the gene matches. The CDR3 length is 14 residues. The CDR3 coding sequence is TGCAGCGTTGTGAGGGACAGGGAGGCAGATACGCAGTATTTT. This codes for CSVVRDREADTQYF.

The chain uses TRBV10-3 and TRBJ2-7, with D possibly matching TRBD2 (6 bases). This CDR3 spans 16 amino acids. Germline V gives CDR1 ENHRY, CDR2 SYGVKD. The ends were cut back, 2 bases at V and 5 bases at J, with 19 bases in the middle. The CDR3 region is CAISEVPPGGIDEQYF. For the CDR3, the DNA is TGTGCCATCAGTGAGGTCCCCCCAGGAGGGATCGACGAGCAGTACTTC.

V and J are TRBV12-5 and TRBJ1-4, with a possible D match to TRBD1 (6 bases). The CDR3 covers 14 residues. V was trimmed by 6 bases and J by 7 bases, leaving 15 bases between them. Germline V gives CDR1 LGHNT, CDR2 FRNRAP. The CDR3 bases are TGTGCTAGTGGGGCCGGGACATTCAGTGAAAAACTGTTTTTT. This gives the protein CASGAGTFSEKLFF.

The chain joins TRBV27 to TRBJ1-1; D is perhaps TRBD1 (6 bases). The CDR3 runs 15 residues. The ends were cut back, 5 bases at V and 7 bases at J, with 20 bases in the middle. Germline-derived CDR1 and CDR2 are MNHEY and SMNVEV (reference sequence). CDR3 in DNA: TGTGCCAGCAGTACAATCCGCAGGGGTCATGGTGAAGCTTTCTTT. Its translation: CASSTIRRGHGEAFF.

This clonotype has a handful of counts. The V gene is TRBV27, the J gene TRBJ1-5; 11 nucleotides line up with TRBD1. Trimming took 5 bases from V and 7 from J; bases not matched to a gene: 4. In germline, CDR1 is MNHEY, CDR2 SMNVEV (reference sequence). The CDR3 is 14 residues long. CDR3 sequence reads: CASSPRTGGQPQHF. The CDR3 bases are TGTGCCAGCAGTCCGCGGACAGGGGGCCAGCCCCAGCATTTT.

The chain joins TRBV4-2 to TRBJ1-2; D is unclear. The CDR3 is made up of 14 amino acids. V was pared by 1 base and J by 6 bases, with 12 bases between. Looked up from germline, CDR1 is LGHNA and CDR2 is YNFKEQ. Here the CDR3 DNA reads TGTGCCAGCAGCCAAGTCGAGAGCCCCAATGGCTACACCTTC. This gives the protein CASSQVESPNGYTF.

This clonotype was seen a handful of times. This rearrangement joins TRBV7-2 to TRBJ2-1, with 10 bases that match TRBD1. Germline lookup yields CDR1 SGHTA and CDR2 FQGNSA. This CDR3 is built from 15 residues. The trim removed 5 bases at V and 4 bases at J, leaving 5 bases unmatched. The CDR3 region is CASSIDRGLYNEQFF. CDR3 nucleotide sequence: TGTGCCAGCAGCATCGACAGGGGGCTGTACAATGAGCAGTTCTTC.

J is TRBJ1-1 and V is TRBV4-3; D uncertain. The length of the CDR3 is 16 residues. Trimming took 2 bases from V and 1 from J, leaving 14 bases between them. Germline V CDR1 and CDR2: LGHNA, YSLEER. CDR3 residues: CASSQSPRRRNTEAFF. CDR3 nucleotide sequence: TGCGCCAGCAGCCAATCCCCCCGGAGGCGGAACACTGAAGCTTTCTTT.

The CDR3 loop is CASGQGLYGYTF. As DNA, the CDR3 is TGTGCCAGCGGACAGGGCCTCTATGGCTACACCTTC. V gene TRBV7-9 combines with J gene TRBJ1-2; TRBD1 matches 8 bases. J gave up 4 bases and V 8 bases, and 3 bases lay outside the gene matches. Germline CDR1 is SEHNR and CDR2 is FQNEAQ (reference sequence). The CDR3 length is 12 residues. Looking up the rest from reference TRBV7-9 and TRBJ1-2 gives the full variable domain: DTGVSQNPRHKITKRGQNVTFRCDPISEHNRLYWYRQTLGQGPEFLTYFQNEAQLEKSRLLSDRFSAERPKGSFSTLEIQRTEQGDSAMYLCASGQGLYGYTFGSGTRLTVV.

The chain has TRBV7-2 and TRBJ2-7, with 9 bases matching TRBD1. The ends lost 2 bases at V and 2 bases at J; junction bases unmatched: 4. The CDR3 is 15 amino acids. Germline CDR1 is SGHTA and CDR2 is FQGNSA. CDR3 sequence (DNA): TGTGCCAGCAGCTTACAGGGACAGGGAACCTACGAGCAGTACTTC. Encoded protein: CASSLQGQGTYEQYF.

This chain uses TRBV7-2 with TRBJ2-3, with unresolved D. V gave up 0 bases and J gave up 2 bases, with 12 bases separating them. In germline, CDR1 is SGHTA, CDR2 FQGNSA. This CDR3 has 16 residues. CDR3 DNA: TGTGCCAGCAGCTTAGCGGTTAGCATTACCACAGATACGCAGTATTTT. As protein: CASSLAVSITTDTQYF.